This T cell receptor beta chain was observed in a study of cytomegalovirus exposure and HLA in healthy donors. A few counts support this clone. This PCR relied on a set of 60 Vbeta primers and 13 Jbeta primers. Using immunoSEQ multiplex PCR, the repertoire was profiled, and TCRdb retains in-frame clones only, with some absent. The repertoire has 100,000 to 150,000 clones, around 69% of them found once; the top ten carry roughly 3%. Trimming at V came to 5 bases and at J to 6 bases, leaving 7 bases not matched to a gene. Germline values: CDR1 MDHEN, CDR2 SYDVKM. This CDR3 spans 15 amino acids. Sequenced input: PBMCs. V usage is TRBV28 and J usage is TRBJ1-4; 9 bases match TRBD1. This TCR derives from a human donor in good health. The DNA of the CDR3 is TGTGCCAGCAGTCCGAGGGACAGGGAATATGAAAAACTGTTTTTT. The encoded protein is CASSPRDREYEKLFF.